This entry features one TCR beta chain sequence. In its sample, this clone was seen a few times. Its antigen target is currently unknown. One base away there is no much larger clone; base qualities are not given. The sample comes from a study of T cell responses to AZD1222 COVID-19 vaccine (dated by TCRdb to the early 2020s). About the full investigation: TCR sequencing covered over 230 trial participants: 207 given two doses of AZD1222 and approximately 25 given two doses of MenACWY control vaccine. Trial participants were enrolled into age subgroups of 18-55, 56-69 and 70-plus years, which contained 148, 28 and 57 TCR-sequenced participants, respectively.

Here is what the overall study found, with its caveats: Because no samples from the day 14 peak response were available, repertoires could be characterized only after the peak T cell response. CD4 TCRs associated with the vaccine covered the entire spike protein, and the dominant responses were in regions 160-218 and 743-854. The 56-69-year group was small, and its depth increase did not reach significance, likely because of low power. Conclusions about previously exposed vaccinees are limited because only six or seven AZD1222 recipients were SARS-CoV-2 seropositive at baseline. Participants were mostly white British and included more females than males, and it was suggested by the authors that clonal diversity may have been underestimated. Spike-specific TCR breadth and depth rose significantly after two AZD1222 doses compared with day 0 and with MenACWY recipients. Nearly half of unique spike-specific TCRs reportedly recognized epitopes outside regions mutated in the B.1.351 and B.1.1.7 variants.

The CDR3 regions of human TCRbeta chains were analyzed by immunosequencing. As for how the authors treated the data: Repertoire TCRs were matched against a reference library of SARS-CoV-2-specific TCRs generated with the MIRA antigen-specificity platform. Breadth meant the fraction of unique TCRs that were SARS-CoV-2-associated, whereas depth meant the fraction of total T cells that were SARS-CoV-2-associated. Using the MIRA data, each spike-specific TCR was mapped to the spike region that the TCR reacts to and placed in a CD4 or CD8 class. Log10-transformed breadth and depth values were compared by one-way ANOVA with Sidak's multiple comparisons tests. TCRdb limited this immuneACCESS table to in-frame rearrangements with V and J called. A share of clones is missing; checked studies link under half to unresolved V genes, and the rest is unexplained. D and trimming come from the DNA, and the V and J calls and clone size come from that table. The sample contains some 100,000 clones, about 89% of them found a single time. The ten top clones hold roughly 4.5% of the sample.

The CDR3, cysteine through phenylalanine, is 17 amino acids long. Only the CDR3 region is kept as DNA, spanning 51 bases read in frame from base 1. CDR1 and CDR2, per the germline V gene, are SGDLS and YYNGEE. Trimming at the junction amounts to 3 bases on V and 3 bases on J, and the germline ends lie 19 bases apart. The sample's time point label, decoded: about 28 days (+/-7) after the second vaccine dose. AZD1222 recipients given second doses at about 4 weeks or at about 12 weeks were pooled, since spike-specific TCR depth and breadth were not found to differ between the two schedules. Samples from vaccinated people were obtained from the UK trials COV001 and COV002, which included a single-blind randomized controlled phase 2/3 trial of AZD1222 (ChAdOx1 nCoV-19) in healthy adults. For TCRbeta chain sequencing, PBMC samples were collected from trial participants at day 0 and at day 28 after the second dose.

The sequence was obtained from an adult who received the AZD1222 COVID-19 vaccine. The V and J genes are TRBV9 and TRBJ2-1, and possibly TRBD2, on 5 matching bases. Sample: peripheral blood, taken 28 days after the second AZD1222 dose. The CDR3 is CASSAEISRTHYNEQFF. The DNA sequence follows: TGTGCCAGCAGCGCCGAAATCTCACGGACTCACTACAATGAGCAGTTCTTC.